These 23 T cell receptor beta chains were all obtained from the same sample, sequenced in a study of memory CD4+ T cells and cytomegalovirus serostatus. Generated by immunoSEQ multiplex PCR, the TCRdb table keeps only in-frame clones and is missing some. The table records 50,000 to 75,000 clones, 82% of them present only once. The sort gate was single viable CD3+CD4+CD8-CD45RO+ cells for memory CD4+ T cells. The sequenced sample consisted of memory CD4+ T cells from blood. The receptors were sampled from an adult in good health and CMV-seronegative.

The V call is TRBV5-5, the J call TRBJ1-3; 9 nucleotides agree with TRBD1. The CDR3 is 17 amino acids. The germline CDR1 and CDR2 sequences are SGHKS and YYEKEE (reference sequence). Trimming cost V 0 bases and J 0 bases; bases outside gene matches: 4. The CDR3 DNA sequence: TGTGCCAGCAGCTTGGACAGGGGGCTCAGCTCTGGAAACACCATATATTTT. Protein sequence: CASSLDRGLSSGNTIYF.

This chain joins TRBV4-2 and TRBJ2-2, with D perhaps matching TRBD1 (6 bases). Trimming stripped 4 bases from V and 7 bases from J, with 13 bases between. CDR3 size: 14 residues. Germline V CDR1 and CDR2: LGHNA, YNFKEQ. CDR3 in DNA: TGTGCCAGCAGCCGCAACAGGGTCGGCGGGGAGCTGTTTTTT. It yields the protein CASSRNRVGGELFF.

The rearrangement joins TRBV7-9 to TRBJ1-4; weak D call: TRBD1 (6 bases). CDR1 SEHNR and CDR2 FQNEAQ come from the germline V gene (reference sequence). Trimming left V 1 base short and J 0 bases short, with 12 bases between. The CDR3 spans 17 residues. The DNA for the CDR3 is TGTGCCAGCAGCTTAGGCAGGGGAGTTACAACTAATGAAAAACTGTTTTTT. Encoded protein: CASSLGRGVTTNEKLFF.

This clone was found once. CDR3 region: CASTRGGDLGGSEQYF. In DNA, the CDR3 is TGTGCCAGTACCCGGGGGGGAGACCTCGGGGGCTCCGAGCAGTACTTC. The V gene is TRBV19, the J gene TRBJ2-7, with 8 nucleotides matching TRBD2. The junction had 17 bases not matched to a gene; V was cut back by 7 bases and J by 6 bases. Germline loops: CDR1 LNHDA, CDR2 SQIVND (reference sequence). The CDR3 sequence is 16 residues long.

The chain combines TRBV19 with TRBJ1-5, with TRBD1 identical over 9 bases. The V segment lost 5 bases and the J segment 2 bases; nucleotides outside the gene matches: 4. Germline V CDR1 and CDR2: LNHDA, SQIVND (reference sequence). This CDR3 region has 15 residues. The CDR3 sequence: CASSLTGGGNQPQHF. The CDR3 nucleotides are TGTGCCAGTAGTCTGACAGGGGGAGGCAATCAGCCCCAGCATTTT.

V gene TRBV7-9 combines with J gene TRBJ1-5; D is unclear. The CDR3 spans 13 residues. The V end was cut by 5 bases, the J end by 4 bases, with 9 bases between. CDR1 and CDR2 from the germline V gene are SEHNR and FQNEAQ (reference sequence). CDR3 loop: CASSPTRNQPQHF. The CDR3 DNA reads TGTGCCAGCAGCCCAACAAGGAATCAGCCCCAGCATTTT.

The chain employs TRBV27 and TRBJ1-1; D is perhaps TRBD1 (5 bases). The length of the CDR3 is 14 residues. V lost 7 bases, J lost 1 base, and 13 bases lay in between. Germline V lookup: CDR1 MNHEY, CDR2 SMNVEV (reference sequence). CDR3 residues: CASTLTVKNTEAFF. The CDR3 bases are TGTGCCAGCACCTTGACAGTAAAGAACACTGAAGCTTTCTTT.

The V call is TRBV27, the J call TRBJ2-3; 11 nucleotides agree with TRBD2. Germline loops: CDR1 MNHEY, CDR2 SMNVEV (reference sequence). The CDR3 sequence is 16 residues long. Trimming cost V 0 bases and J 4 bases; bases outside gene matches: 3. CDR3 amino acids: CASSLSSGRAADTQYF. CDR3 bases: TGTGCCAGCAGTTTATCTAGCGGGAGGGCCGCAGATACGCAGTATTTT.

J is TRBJ2-6 and V is TRBV2; tentatively, D is TRBD2 (5 bases). CDR1 is SNHLY, CDR2 FYNNEI, per germline. CDR3 length equals 13 residues. Trimming pared 4 bases from V and 6 bases from J, leaving 7 bases between. The CDR3 nucleotides read TGTGCCAGCAGTGGAGGGCAGGCCAACGTCCTGACTTTC. Protein sequence: CASSGGQANVLTF.

The chain carries TRBV7-9 and TRBJ2-5; weak D call: TRBD2 (5 bases). The V end was cut by 4 bases, the J end by 5 bases, with 14 bases between. Germline-derived CDR1 and CDR2 are SEHNR and FQNEAQ (reference sequence). The CDR3 covers 14 residues. This CDR3 reads CASSYLALQETQYF. In DNA, the CDR3 is TGTGCCAGCAGCTATCTAGCACTCCAGGAGACCCAGTACTTC.

The chain combines TRBV14 with TRBJ2-1; D is ambiguous. Germline assignment: CDR1 SGHDN and CDR2 FVKESK. CDR3 length: 16 amino acids. Trimming took 1 base from V and 2 from J, leaving 12 bases between them. In nucleotides, the CDR3 is TGTGCCAGCAGCCAAGGACGGCAGCTGCCCTACAATGAGCAGTTCTTC. This sequence encodes CASSQGRQLPYNEQFF. The variable domain in full, with the rest retrieved from reference TRBV14 and TRBJ2-1, is EAGVTQFPSHSVIEKGQTVTLRCDPISGHDNLYWYRRVMGKEIKFLLHFVKESKQDESGMPNNRFLAERTGGTYSTLKVQPAELEDSGVYFCASSQGRQLPYNEQFFGPGTRLTVL.

The chain has TRBV10-3 and TRBJ2-7; D possibly uses TRBD1 or TRBD2 (5 bases each). The V gene lost 11 bases and the J gene lost 4 bases, with 12 bases spanning the gap. Germline V gene data show CDR1 as ENHRY and CDR2 as SYGVKD. CDR3 length equals 11 residues. CDR3 coding DNA: TGTGCCTCCAGCAGGGAGTACGAGCAGTACTTC. Its translation: CASSREYEQYF.

The chain links TRBV2 to TRBJ1-2; D gene unclear. CDR1 and CDR2 from the germline V gene are SNHLY and FYNNEI. This CDR3 region has 14 residues. V gave up 6 bases and J gave up 7 bases, with 18 bases separating them. CDR3 sequence (DNA): TGTGCCAGCAGCTACCGCGGGGTAGGGCTTGGCTACACCTTC. It yields the protein CASSYRGVGLGYTF.

This chain's CDR3 is CATTPTGRNYGYTF. For the CDR3, the DNA is TGTGCCACCACCCCGACAGGGAGGAACTATGGCTACACCTTC. V is TRBV15 and J is TRBJ1-2; 7 bases match TRBD1. The germline CDR1 and CDR2 sequences are LNHNV and YYDKDF (reference sequence). V shed 7 bases and J 2 bases; nucleotides not matched to a gene: 7. This CDR3 region has 14 residues.

Within the sample, this clone is medium-sized. The V and J genes are TRBV18 and TRBJ1-4; TRBD1 is a possible D gene (5 bases). Germline CDR1 reads KGHSH; CDR2 reads LQKENI. The V and J ends lost 5 bases and 1 base respectively, with 5 bases between them. The CDR3 is made up of 13 amino acids. The CDR3 coding sequence is TGTGCCAGCTCAAGGGGAACTAATGAAAAACTGTTTTTT. This codes for CASSRGTNEKLFF.

This rearrangement joins TRBV15 to TRBJ2-7; D perhaps matches TRBD1 (6 bases). Between the trimmed V and J ends, which lost 1 base and 4 bases, there was a span of 14 bases. The germline gives CDR1 LNHNV, CDR2 YYDKDF (reference sequence). This CDR3 is 15 amino acids long. Written as DNA, the CDR3 is TGTGCCACCAGCAGAGCTCCAGGACAGAGATACGAGCAGTACTTC. Residues: CATSRAPGQRYEQYF.

The J gene is TRBJ2-3, the V gene TRBV5-1; D is possibly TRBD1 or TRBD2 (5 bases each). Germline assignment: CDR1 SGHRS and CDR2 YFSETQ. The V gene lost 1 base and the J gene lost 5 bases, with 20 bases spanning the gap. The CDR3 is 17 residues long. The CDR3, as DNA: TGCGCCAGCAGCTTGCCATCCTCCGGGACGGCGGGAGATACGCAGTATTTT. Its translation is CASSLPSSGTAGDTQYF.

A single count supports this clone. V is TRBV7-9 and J is TRBJ1-4; TRBD1 aligns across 9 bases. The CDR3 loop spans 15 amino acids. Germline-derived CDR1 and CDR2 are SEHNR and FQNEAQ (reference sequence). V dropped 4 bases and J dropped 7; count of bases not matched to a gene: 7. CDR3 amino acids: CASSSQGALGEKLFF. In DNA, the CDR3 is TGTGCCAGCAGCTCACAGGGGGCGCTAGGTGAAAAACTGTTTTTT.

Note on this clone: Compared with germline, one end of the junction differs, possibly owing to a read error. V is TRBV10-3 and J is TRBJ2-7; weak D call: TRBD2 (6 bases). CDR3 length: 13 residues. Germline CDR1 reads ENHRY; CDR2 reads SYGVKD. In nucleotides, the CDR3 is TGTGCCATCAGTGCGGGGGACTCCTTCGAGCAGTACTTC. Its translation is CAISAGDSFEQYF.

V gene TRBV6-5 combines with J gene TRBJ2-3, with a weak D call TRBD2 (5 bases). The V gene's germline CDR1 is MNHEY and CDR2 SVGAGI. The CDR3 has 13 amino acids. The ends were cut back, 6 bases at V and 9 bases at J, with 16 bases in the middle. The CDR3 sequence: CASRPLTRETQYF. In nucleotides, the CDR3 is TGTGCCAGCAGACCCCTGACACGGGAAACGCAGTATTTT.

The rearrangement uses TRBV10-3 and TRBJ1-3; 10 bases align to TRBD1. This CDR3 region has 14 residues. Germline V gene sequence: CDR1 ENHRY, CDR2 SYGVKD. V dropped 10 bases and J dropped 2; count of bases not matched to a gene: 5. In DNA, the CDR3 is TGTGCCACGGAAGGGACAGGGGCTGGAAACACCATATATTTT. This encodes CATEGTGAGNTIYF.

This clone was observed a single time. V and J are TRBV2 and TRBJ1-5, with 9 bases matching TRBD1. V shed 7 bases, J shed 2 bases, and the junction held 6 bases outside the gene matches. The CDR3 is made up of 15 amino acids. Looked up from germline, CDR1 is SNHLY and CDR2 is FYNNEI. As DNA, the CDR3 is TGTGCCAGCAAAATGGGGGACAGGGGCAATCAGCCCCAGCATTTT. Its translation: CASKMGDRGNQPQHF.

This clone was found once. The rearrangement uses TRBV7-9 and TRBJ2-7; 7 nucleotides line up with TRBD1. J was trimmed by 2 bases and V by 5 bases; bases with no gene match: 3. This CDR3 is built from 13 residues. CDR1 is SEHNR and CDR2 is FQNEAQ in the germline V gene (reference sequence). The CDR3 loop is CASSATGTYEQYF. DNA of the CDR3: TGTGCCAGCAGCGCGACAGGGACCTACGAGCAGTACTTC.